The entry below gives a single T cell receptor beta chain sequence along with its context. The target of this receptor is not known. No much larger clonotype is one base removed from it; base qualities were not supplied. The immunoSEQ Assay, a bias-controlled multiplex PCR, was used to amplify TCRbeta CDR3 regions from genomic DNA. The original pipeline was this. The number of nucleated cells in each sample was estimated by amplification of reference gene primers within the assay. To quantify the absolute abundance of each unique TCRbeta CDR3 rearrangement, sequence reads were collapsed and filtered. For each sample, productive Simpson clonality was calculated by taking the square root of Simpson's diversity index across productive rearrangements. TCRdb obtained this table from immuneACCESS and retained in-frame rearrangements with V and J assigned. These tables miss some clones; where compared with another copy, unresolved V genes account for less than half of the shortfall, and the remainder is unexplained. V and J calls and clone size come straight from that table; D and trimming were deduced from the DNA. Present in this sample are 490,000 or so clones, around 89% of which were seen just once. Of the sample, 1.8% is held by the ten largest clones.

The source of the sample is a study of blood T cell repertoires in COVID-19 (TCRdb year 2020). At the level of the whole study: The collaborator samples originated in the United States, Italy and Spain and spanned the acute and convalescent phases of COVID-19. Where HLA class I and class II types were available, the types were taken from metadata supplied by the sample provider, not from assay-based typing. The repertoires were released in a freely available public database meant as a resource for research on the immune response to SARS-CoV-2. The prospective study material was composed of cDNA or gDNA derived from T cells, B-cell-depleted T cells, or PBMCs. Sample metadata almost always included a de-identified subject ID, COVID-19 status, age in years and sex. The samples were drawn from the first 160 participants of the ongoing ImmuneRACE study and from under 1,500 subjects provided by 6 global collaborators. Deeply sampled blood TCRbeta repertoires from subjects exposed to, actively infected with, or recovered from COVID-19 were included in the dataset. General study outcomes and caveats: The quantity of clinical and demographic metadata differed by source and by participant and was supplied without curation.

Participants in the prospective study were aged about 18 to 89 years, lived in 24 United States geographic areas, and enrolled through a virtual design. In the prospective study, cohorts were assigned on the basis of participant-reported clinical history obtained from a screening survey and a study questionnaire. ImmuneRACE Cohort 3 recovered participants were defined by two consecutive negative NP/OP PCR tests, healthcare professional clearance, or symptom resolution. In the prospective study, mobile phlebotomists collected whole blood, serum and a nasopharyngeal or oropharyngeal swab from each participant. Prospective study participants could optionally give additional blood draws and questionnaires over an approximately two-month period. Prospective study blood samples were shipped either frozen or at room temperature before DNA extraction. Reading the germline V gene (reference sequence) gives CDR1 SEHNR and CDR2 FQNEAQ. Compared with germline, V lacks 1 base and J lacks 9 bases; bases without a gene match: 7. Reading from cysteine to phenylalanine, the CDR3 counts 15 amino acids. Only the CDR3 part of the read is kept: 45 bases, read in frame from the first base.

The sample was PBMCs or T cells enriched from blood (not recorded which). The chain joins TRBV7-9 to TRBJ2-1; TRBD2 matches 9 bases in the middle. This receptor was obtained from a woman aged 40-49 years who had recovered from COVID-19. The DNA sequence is TGTGCCAGCAGCTTAGGGATAGCGGGAGTCGGTGAGCAGTTCTTC. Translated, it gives CASSLGIAGVGEQFF. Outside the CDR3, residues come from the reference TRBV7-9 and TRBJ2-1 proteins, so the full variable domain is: DTGVSQNPRHKITKRGQNVTFRCDPISEHNRLYWYRQTLGQGPEFLTYFQNEAQLEKSRLLSDRFSAERPKGSFSTLEIQRTEQGDSAMYLCASSLGIAGVGEQFFGPGTRLTVL.